The 14 T cell receptor beta chains below all came from one sample that was sequenced in a study of post-analysis software for immune sequencing data (dated by TCRdb to the mid-2010s). No cognate antigen is known for these TCRs. Study-wide findings and limitations: Patients showed significantly higher frequencies than controls for a handful of TRBV segments, among them TRBV5-6, TRBV5-1 and TRBV20-1.

Library construction relied on PCR. The reads were generated on an Illumina HiSeq 2500. Unique molecular identifiers were incorporated into TCR beta cDNA libraries to reduce PCR and sequencing biases. Through fastp at Q25 and MiXCR, TCRdb rebuilt clones from the public reads, retaining in-frame beta chains. Identical CDR3 proteins give one entry, which carries the most common genes and DNA. Recorded for this sample are approximately 690,000 distinct CDR3 sequences; over 45% of them occurred a single time. The ten largest clonotypes hold about 11% of the sample. Input material: blood. These receptors were collected from a girl aged 2-10 years with multiple sclerosis.

This clonotype has a handful of counts. The rearrangement links TRBV7-3 to TRBJ2-1, with TRBD2 matching over 9 bases. V was clipped by 5 bases and J by 4 bases; unmatched bases: 9. The CDR3 sequence is 16 residues long. The germline gives CDR1 SGHTA, CDR2 FQGTGA. The CDR3 nucleotides read TGTGCCAGCAGCCTAGCGGGACCCGGGAAATACAATGAGCAGTTCTTC. Its protein is CASSLAGPGKYNEQFF.

The chain uses TRBV20-1 and TRBJ1-6; D is unresolved. V dropped 1 base and J dropped 8 bases, with 6 bases sitting between them. The CDR3 has 12 residues. Per the germline V gene, CDR1 is DFQATT and CDR2 is SNEGSKA (reference sequence). CDR3 in amino acids: CSARAPDSPLHF. The CDR3 bases are TGCAGTGCTAGAGCCCCCGATTCACCCCTCCACTTT.

The chain couples TRBV5-4 to TRBJ2-7, with D possibly being TRBD2 (6 bases). Trimming took 4 bases from V and 0 from J, leaving 11 bases between them. The CDR3 is 14 amino acids. Germline CDR1 reads SGHNT; CDR2 reads YYREEE (reference sequence). DNA for the CDR3: TGTGCCAGCAGCATACACGGGAGCTCCTACGAGCAGTACTTC. Protein product: CASSIHGSSYEQYF.

The V call is TRBV7-8, the J call TRBJ1-6; tentative D call: TRBD1 (6 bases). V lost 5 bases to trimming and J lost 14 bases, with 28 bases between them. Looked up from germline, CDR1 is SGHVS and CDR2 is FQNEAQ. This CDR3 is built from 17 residues. This CDR3 is CASSQREPTGPYGTLHF. The DNA of the CDR3 is TGTGCCAGCAGCCAGAGAGAACCTACAGGGCCGTATGGGACCCTCCACTTT.

The genes are TRBV20-1 and TRBJ2-3; D remains unclear. Trimming pared 0 bases from V and 7 bases from J, leaving 23 bases between. Germline CDR1 is DFQATT and CDR2 is SNEGSKA (reference sequence). The CDR3 has 17 amino acids. The CDR3 spells CSARDLGRPSYKNTQYF. In DNA form, the CDR3 reads TGCAGTGCTAGAGATCTCGGGCGACCCTCTTACAAAAATACGCAGTATTTT.

The CDR3 loop is CASGYFLLGIETQYF. The CDR3, as DNA: TGTGCTAGTGGTTATTTCCTCCTAGGGATCGAGACCCAGTACTTC. This chain joins TRBV12-5 and TRBJ2-7; no clear D gene. The J call may be mistaken, given a closer DNA end match to TRBJ2-5. The CDR3 contains 15 residues. Looked up from germline, CDR1 is LGHNT and CDR2 is FRNRAP.

The chain has TRBV10-3 and TRBJ1-2; D is ambiguous. CDR1 and CDR2 (germline): ENHRY, SYGVKD. V was shortened by 6 bases and J by 1 base, with 12 bases between the two germline ends. There are 14 residues in the CDR3. CDR3: CAIRADILNYGYTF. CDR3 DNA sequence: TGTGCCATCAGGGCCGACATTCTTAACTATGGCTACACCTTC.

J is TRBJ1-4 and V is TRBV7-9, with TRBD1 identical over 8 bases. The CDR3 spans 15 residues. The V gene's germline CDR1 is SEHNR and CDR2 FQNEAQ (reference sequence). The junction had 11 bases not matched to a gene; V was cut back by 6 bases and J by 8 bases. The CDR3 DNA reads TGTGCCAGCAGATCACCCAGGGGGCAAAGGGAAAAACTGTTTTTT. Amino acids: CASRSPRGQREKLFF.

The CDR3 reads CASNLGAGGTDTQYF. CDR3 in DNA: TGTGCCAGCAACCTCGGAGCGGGAGGGACAGATACGCAGTATTTT. This chain links TRBV12-3 or TRBV12-4 with TRBJ2-3; 10 nucleotides match TRBD2. J lost 3 bases, V lost 7 bases, and 7 bases had no gene match. There are 15 residues in the CDR3.

This clonotype was recorded a few times. This rearrangement joins TRBV10-3 to TRBJ2-7, with TRBD2 matching over 10 bases. Germline-derived CDR1 and CDR2 are ENHRY and SYGVKD. The ends lost 11 bases at V and 5 bases at J; junction bases unmatched: 6. The CDR3 runs to 12 residues. The DNA of the CDR3 is TGTGCCGTGGCTAGCGGGGGAGACGAGCAGTACTTC. Protein sequence: CAVASGGDEQYF.

A single count supports this clonotype. This chain connects TRBV7-9 to TRBJ2-1, with D possibly called TRBD1 or TRBD2 (5 bases each). Germline CDR1 and CDR2: SEHNR and FQNEAQ (reference sequence). With 4 bases removed from V and 14 bases from J, the gap between germline ends came to 21 bases. The length of the CDR3 is 14 residues. CDR3 region: CASSSPTERGVKFF. For the CDR3, the DNA is TGTGCCAGCAGCTCCCCGACTGAGCGAGGGGTGAAGTTCTTC.

The CDR3 reads CSARDRRTGSYEQYF. DNA for the CDR3: TGCAGTGCTAGAGATCGGCGGACAGGGTCCTACGAGCAGTACTTC. This chain connects TRBV20-1 to TRBJ2-7, with 8 positions matching TRBD1. The germline gives CDR1 DFQATT, CDR2 SNEGSKA (reference sequence). The CDR3 has 15 amino acids. The trim removed 0 bases at V and 1 base at J, leaving 5 bases unmatched.

J is TRBJ2-3 and V is TRBV12-3 or TRBV12-4; possibly TRBD2 for D (5 bases). This CDR3 comprises 16 residues. Trimming left V 1 base short and J 2 bases short, with 13 bases between. Here the CDR3 reads CASSLVAAEITDTQYF. DNA of the CDR3: TGTGCCAGCAGTTTAGTTGCAGCGGAGATCACAGATACGCAGTATTTT.

In its sample, this clonotype was seen a few times. This sequence joins TRBV29-1 and TRBJ2-4; a weak D match, TRBD1 (6 bases). Judging by the DNA end, TRBJ2-7 fits better; the J call may be wrong. The CDR3 totals 13 residues. The germline gives CDR1 SQVTM, CDR2 ANQGSEA. CDR3 DNA: TGCAGCGTTGAACCCCCAGGGGAATACGAGCAGTACTTC. It yields the protein CSVEPPGEYEQYF.